These 5 T cell receptor beta chains originate from one sample sequenced in a study of blood T cell repertoires in COVID-19. Using immunoSEQ multiplex PCR, the repertoire was profiled, and TCRdb retains in-frame clones only, with some absent. The table has 200,000 to 250,000 clones, about 80% seen once. Input material: peripheral blood. These receptors came from a woman older than 75 with acute or convalescent COVID-19.

The rearrangement uses TRBV4-3 and TRBJ2-7; 7 nucleotides align to TRBD1. Germline V gives CDR1 LGHNA, CDR2 YSLEER. The CDR3 consists of 13 residues. Trimming cost V 6 bases and J 2 bases; bases outside gene matches: 4. CDR3 sequence reads: CASSLDRPYEQYF. The CDR3 nucleotides are TGCGCCAGCAGTTTGGACAGGCCCTACGAGCAGTACTTC.

The CDR3 spells CATTRNTEAFF. The CDR3 DNA reads TGTGCCACCACACGGAACACTGAAGCTTTCTTT. V gene TRBV5-4 combines with J gene TRBJ1-1; D is ambiguous. The CDR3 consists of 11 residues. The V gene lost 9 bases and the J gene lost 1 base, with 7 bases spanning the gap. Germline CDR1 SGHNT, CDR2 YYREEE (reference sequence).

There are a few counts of this clone. This chain uses TRBV6-2 or TRBV6-3 with TRBJ2-1; 9 bases are shared with TRBD2. Unmatched junction bases numbered 13, after V lost 4 bases and J lost 3 bases. The germline V gene encodes CDR1 MNHEY and CDR2 SVGEGT. The CDR3 spans 18 residues. As DNA, the CDR3 is TGTGCCAGCAGTTCCCACCCCGGCGGGAGGGCCAACTACAATGAGCAGTTCTTC. Amino acid sequence: CASSSHPGGRANYNEQFF.

The rearrangement links TRBV5-1 to TRBJ2-2; the match to TRBD2 covers 7 bases. Looked up from germline, CDR1 is SGHRS and CDR2 is YFSETQ. The CDR3 loop spans 16 amino acids. Trimming removed 0 bases from V and 6 bases from J; junction bases left unmatched: 8. The CDR3 is CASSLADNAGAGELFF. Written as DNA, the CDR3 is TGCGCCAGCAGCTTGGCCGATAATGCGGGAGCCGGGGAGCTGTTTTTT.

CDR3 in DNA: TGTGCCAGCAGCTTAGTACAGAGCTCTGGAAACACCATATATTTT. Its protein product is CASSLVQSSGNTIYF. The V gene is TRBV7-9, the J gene TRBJ1-3; D is uncertain. Germline assignment: CDR1 SEHNR and CDR2 FQNEAQ (reference sequence). CDR3 length: 15 residues. V lost 1 base to trimming and J lost 0 bases, with 7 bases between them.